This record concerns one T cell receptor (beta chain) sequence. This entry belongs to a study of blood T cell repertoires in COVID-19. Study context: COVID-19 samples from acute and convalescent phases originated in the United States, Italy and Spain. The cDNA or gDNA used as material had been derived from T cells, B-cell-depleted T cells, or PBMCs.

Original methodology: Counts of nucleated cells, estimated from reference gene primer amplification, were obtained. Sequencing was performed with immunoSEQ multiplex PCR; in TCRdb, only in-frame clones are kept and a portion is missing. Clonal size and the V and J genes are those of that table, whereas D and trimming came from the DNA. The sample lists around 100,000 clones, 81% occurring once. This clonotype was obtained from a man aged 45-65 years with acute or convalescent COVID-19. The material sequenced was peripheral blood.

The CDR3 nucleotides read TGTGCCAGCAGCCCCCAGACAGGACCACCCCTCCACTTT. Translating gives CASSPQTGPPLHF. The rearrangement uses TRBV7-2 and TRBJ1-6; D perhaps matches TRBD1 (6 bases). In germline, CDR1 is SGHTA, CDR2 FQGNSA. The CDR3 is 13 amino acids. V lost 5 bases and J 11 bases, leaving 13 bases between the germline ends.